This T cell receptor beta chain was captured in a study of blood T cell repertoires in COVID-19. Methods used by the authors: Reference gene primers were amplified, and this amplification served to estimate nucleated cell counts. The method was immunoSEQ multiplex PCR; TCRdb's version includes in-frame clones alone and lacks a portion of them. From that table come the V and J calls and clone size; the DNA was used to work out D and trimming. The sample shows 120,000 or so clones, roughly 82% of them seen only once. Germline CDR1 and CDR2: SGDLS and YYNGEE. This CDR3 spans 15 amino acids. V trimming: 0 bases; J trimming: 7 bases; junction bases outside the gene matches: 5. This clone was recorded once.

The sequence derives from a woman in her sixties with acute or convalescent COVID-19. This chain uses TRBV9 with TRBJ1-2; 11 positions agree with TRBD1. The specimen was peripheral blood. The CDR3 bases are TGTGCCAGCAGCGTAGCGGGACAGGGGGTGCGTGGCTACACCTTC. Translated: CASSVAGQGVRGYTF.